The T cell receptor beta chain under discussion was sequenced for a study of lymphopenia after photon versus proton radiotherapy (dated by TCRdb to about 2019). At the level of the whole study: The immunological effects of photon versus proton radiation therapy were compared in patients with gastrointestinal tumors who developed high-grade lymphopenia. The cohort comprised some 20 patients with gastrointestinal tumors who received either photon or proton therapy and then developed lymphopenia. The study was designed to characterize how the impact on the immune system differs between the two radiation modalities. The research as a whole found: After the lymphocyte count nadir, oligoclonal expansion, especially of CD8+ Temra cells, was observed in photon-treated repertoires, and the drop in diversity was driven by this expansion. Relative stability during treatment was observed in proton-treated patients, whereas loss of naive T cells and TCR diversity and gain of effector/memory populations were observed in photon-treated patients. The survival association was examined only in patients who died, and the authors described better survival with proton therapy as a possibility, not as a demonstrated result. Across the cohort, an inverse correlation was found between a larger post-nadir drop in TCR diversity and overall survival time among patients who died.

From cysteine to phenylalanine, the CDR3 is 13 amino acids long. The retained sequence is limited to the CDR3, 39 bases, with the frame set at the first base. CDR1 SNHLY and CDR2 FYNNEI were looked up in the germline V gene. Unmatched junction bases come to 8, with V trimmed by 8 bases and J by 5 bases. Turning to this clone: The clone's antigen remains unknown. It has no much larger one-base neighbor in the sample; base qualities were not kept.

Libraries were built with the immunoSEQ multiplex PCR assay. Alongside multiparametric flow cytometry, deep sequencing of rearranged TCR beta loci was used to profile the T cell repertoires. This immuneACCESS table, as held by TCRdb, lists in-frame sequences with V and J called but not all clones. Of the missing ones, under half trace to an unresolved V gene in checked studies; the others have no known cause. The table for this sample lists about 68,000 clones; approximately 91% of them were counted only once. The biggest ten clones account for approximately 2.9% of the sample. This receptor was identified in a woman aged 70-85 years with pancreatic cancer. The sample here was peripheral blood, taken from a patient treated with photon-based radiotherapy. The sequence links TRBV2 to TRBJ2-7; 8 nucleotides in the junction match TRBD1. The CDR3 region has the sequence CASGPDRVDEQYF. The nucleotides read TGTGCCAGCGGGCCGGACAGGGTGGACGAGCAGTACTTC. The entire variable domain, with the stretches around the CDR3 drawn from the reference TRBV2 and TRBJ2-7 proteins, is EPEVTQTPSHQVTQMGQEVILRCVPISNHLYFYWYRQILGQKVEFLVSFYNNEISEKSEIFDDQFSVERPDGSNFTLKIRSTKLEDSAMYFCASGPDRVDEQYFGPGTRLTVT.